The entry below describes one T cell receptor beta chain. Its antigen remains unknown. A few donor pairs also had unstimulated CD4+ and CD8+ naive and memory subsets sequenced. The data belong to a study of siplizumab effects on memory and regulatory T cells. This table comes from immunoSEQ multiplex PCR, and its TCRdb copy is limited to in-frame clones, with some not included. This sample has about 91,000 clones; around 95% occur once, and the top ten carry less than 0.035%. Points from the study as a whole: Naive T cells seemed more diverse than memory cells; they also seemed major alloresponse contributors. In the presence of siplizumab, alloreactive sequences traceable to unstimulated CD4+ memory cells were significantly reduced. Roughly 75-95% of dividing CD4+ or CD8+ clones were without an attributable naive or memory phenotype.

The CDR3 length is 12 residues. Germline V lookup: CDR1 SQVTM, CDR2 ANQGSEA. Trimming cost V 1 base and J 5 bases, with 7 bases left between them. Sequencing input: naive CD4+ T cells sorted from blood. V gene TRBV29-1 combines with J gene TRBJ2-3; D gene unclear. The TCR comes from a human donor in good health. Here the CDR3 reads CSVEAGRDTQYF. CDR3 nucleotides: TGCAGCGTTGAAGCCGGTCGAGATACGCAGTATTTT.